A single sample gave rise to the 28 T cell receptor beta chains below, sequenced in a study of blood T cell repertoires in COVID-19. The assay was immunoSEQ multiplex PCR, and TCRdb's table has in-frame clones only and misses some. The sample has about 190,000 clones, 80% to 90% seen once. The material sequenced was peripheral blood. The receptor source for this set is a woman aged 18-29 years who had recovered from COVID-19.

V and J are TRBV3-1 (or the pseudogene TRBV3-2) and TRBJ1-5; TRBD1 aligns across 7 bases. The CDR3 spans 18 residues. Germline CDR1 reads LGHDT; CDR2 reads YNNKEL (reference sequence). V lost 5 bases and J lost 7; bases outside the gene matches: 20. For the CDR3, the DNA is TGTGCCAGCAGCTACTGTGGGGTTCGAGACAGGGTTTACCAGCCCCAGCATTTT. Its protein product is CASSYCGVRDRVYQPQHF.

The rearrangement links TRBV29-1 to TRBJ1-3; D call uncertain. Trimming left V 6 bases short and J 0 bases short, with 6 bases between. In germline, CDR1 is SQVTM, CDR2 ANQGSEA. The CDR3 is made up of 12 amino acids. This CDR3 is CSVGSSGNTIYF. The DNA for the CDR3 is TGCAGCGTCGGGTCCTCTGGAAACACCATATATTTT. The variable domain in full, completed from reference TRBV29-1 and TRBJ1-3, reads SAVISQKPSRDICQRGTSLTIQCQVDSQVTMMFWYRQQPGQSLTLIATANQGSEATYESGFVIDKFPISRPNLTFSTLTVSNMSPEDSSIYLCSVGSSGNTIYFGEGSWLTVV.

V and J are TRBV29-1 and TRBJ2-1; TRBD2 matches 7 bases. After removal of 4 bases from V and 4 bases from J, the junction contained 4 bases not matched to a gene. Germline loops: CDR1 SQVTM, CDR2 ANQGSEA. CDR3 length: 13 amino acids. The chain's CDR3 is CSVAGLRYNEQFF. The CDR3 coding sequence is TGCAGCGTTGCGGGACTACGGTACAATGAGCAGTTCTTC.

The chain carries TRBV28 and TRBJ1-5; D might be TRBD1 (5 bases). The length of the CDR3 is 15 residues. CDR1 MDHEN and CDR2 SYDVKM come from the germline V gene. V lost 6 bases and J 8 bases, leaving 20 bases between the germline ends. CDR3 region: CASRDVTARLEPQHF. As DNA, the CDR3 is TGTGCCAGCAGGGACGTGACAGCACGTCTAGAGCCCCAGCATTTT.

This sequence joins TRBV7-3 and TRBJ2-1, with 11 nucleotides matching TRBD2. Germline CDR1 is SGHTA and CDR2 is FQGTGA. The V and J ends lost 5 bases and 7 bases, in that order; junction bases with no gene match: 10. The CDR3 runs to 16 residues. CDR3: CASSPRLGLAENEQFF. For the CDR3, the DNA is TGTGCCAGCAGCCCCCGGTTGGGACTAGCGGAGAATGAGCAGTTCTTC.

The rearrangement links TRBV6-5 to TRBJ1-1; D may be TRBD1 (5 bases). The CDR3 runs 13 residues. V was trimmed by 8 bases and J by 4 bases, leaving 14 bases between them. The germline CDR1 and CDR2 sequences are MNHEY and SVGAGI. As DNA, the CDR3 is TGTGCCAGCGAATTAATGGGGGGCACTGAAGCTTTCTTT. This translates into CASELMGGTEAFF.

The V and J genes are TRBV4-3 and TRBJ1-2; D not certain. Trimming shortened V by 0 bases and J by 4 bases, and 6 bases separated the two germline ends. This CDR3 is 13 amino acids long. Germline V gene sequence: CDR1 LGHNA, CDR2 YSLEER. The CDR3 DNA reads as TGCGCCAGCAGCCAAGAACAAAGCTATGGCTACACCTTC. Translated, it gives CASSQEQSYGYTF.

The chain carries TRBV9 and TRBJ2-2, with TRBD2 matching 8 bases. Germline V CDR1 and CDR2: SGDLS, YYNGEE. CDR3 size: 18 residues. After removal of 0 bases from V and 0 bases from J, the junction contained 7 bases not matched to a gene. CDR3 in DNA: TGTGCCAGCAGCGTAGTTCTTAGCGGGGACTCGAACACCGGGGAGCTGTTTTTT. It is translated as CASSVVLSGDSNTGELFF.

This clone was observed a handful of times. CDR3 coding DNA: TGTGCCAGCAGCTTGCGGACAGAAGCTAACTATGGCTACACCTTC. It translates to CASSLRTEANYGYTF. This sequence joins TRBV7-8 and TRBJ1-2, with D possibly TRBD1 on 6 matching bases. There are 15 residues in the CDR3. Germline CDR1 and CDR2: SGHVS and FQNEAQ. Trimming took off 3 bases at V and 0 bases at J, with 11 bases between the two ends.

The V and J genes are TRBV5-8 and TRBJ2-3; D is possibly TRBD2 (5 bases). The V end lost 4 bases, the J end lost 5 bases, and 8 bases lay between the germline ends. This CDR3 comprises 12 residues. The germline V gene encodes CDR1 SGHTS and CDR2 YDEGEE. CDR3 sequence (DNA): TGTGCCAGCAGCGCGACTAAAGATACGCAGTATTTT. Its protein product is CASSATKDTQYF.

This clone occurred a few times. This CDR3 is CASSFYLETQYF. The CDR3 DNA reads as TGTGCCAGCAGCTTTTATCTGGAGACCCAGTACTTC. The chain employs TRBV5-4 and TRBJ2-5; D not resolved. The germline V and J ends were trimmed by 2 bases and 5 bases, with 7 bases remaining between them. CDR3 length: 12 residues. The V gene's germline CDR1 is SGHNT and CDR2 YYREEE (reference sequence).

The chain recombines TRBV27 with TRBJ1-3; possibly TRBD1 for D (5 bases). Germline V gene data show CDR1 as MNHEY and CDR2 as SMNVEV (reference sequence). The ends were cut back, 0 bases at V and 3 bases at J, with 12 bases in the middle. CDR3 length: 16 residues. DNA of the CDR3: TGTGCCAGCAGTTTATCGGGGGGTGGTAGTGGAAACACCATATATTTT. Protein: CASSLSGGGSGNTIYF.

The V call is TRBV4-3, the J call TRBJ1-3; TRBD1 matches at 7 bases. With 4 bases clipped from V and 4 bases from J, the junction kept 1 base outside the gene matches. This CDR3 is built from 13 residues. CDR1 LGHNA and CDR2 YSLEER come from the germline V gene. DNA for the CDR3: TGCGCCAGCAGCCGGGACAGCGGAAACACCATATATTTT. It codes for CASSRDSGNTIYF.

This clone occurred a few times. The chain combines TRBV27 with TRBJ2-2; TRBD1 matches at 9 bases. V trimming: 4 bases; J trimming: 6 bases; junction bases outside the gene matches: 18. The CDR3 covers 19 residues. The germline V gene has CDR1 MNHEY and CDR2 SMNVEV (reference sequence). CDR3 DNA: TGTGCCAGCAGTTCCCCGGGGTTCTCGGACAGGGGAGTTCCCGGGGAGCTGTTTTTT. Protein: CASSSPGFSDRGVPGELFF.

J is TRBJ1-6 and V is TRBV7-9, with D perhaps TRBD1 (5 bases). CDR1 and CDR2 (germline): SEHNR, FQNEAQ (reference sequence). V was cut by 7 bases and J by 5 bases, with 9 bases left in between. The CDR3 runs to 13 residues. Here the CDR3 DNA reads TGTGCCAGCACGACAGATGATAATTCACCCCTCCACTTT. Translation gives CASTTDDNSPLHF.

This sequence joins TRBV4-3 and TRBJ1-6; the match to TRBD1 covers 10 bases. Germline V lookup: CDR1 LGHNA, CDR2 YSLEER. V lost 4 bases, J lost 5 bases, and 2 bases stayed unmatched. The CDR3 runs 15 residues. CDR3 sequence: CASSLGTGDNSPLHF. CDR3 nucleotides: TGCGCCAGCAGCCTCGGGACAGGGGATAATTCACCCCTCCACTTT.

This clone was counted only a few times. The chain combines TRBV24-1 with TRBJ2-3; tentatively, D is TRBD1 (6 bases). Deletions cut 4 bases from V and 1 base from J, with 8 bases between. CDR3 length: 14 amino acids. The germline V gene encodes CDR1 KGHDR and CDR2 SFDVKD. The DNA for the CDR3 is TGTGCCACCAGTGACTGGACAGGCACAGATACGCAGTATTTT. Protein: CATSDWTGTDTQYF.

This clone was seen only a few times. The CDR3 protein is CASSQEFGGQNIQYF. The CDR3 DNA sequence: TGCGCCAGCAGCCAAGAATTCGGGGGACAAAACATTCAGTACTTC. This chain links TRBV4-3 with TRBJ2-4; D is perhaps TRBD2 (6 bases). Germline CDR1 and CDR2: LGHNA and YSLEER. Deletions cut 0 bases from V and 5 bases from J, with 11 bases between. There are 15 residues in the CDR3.

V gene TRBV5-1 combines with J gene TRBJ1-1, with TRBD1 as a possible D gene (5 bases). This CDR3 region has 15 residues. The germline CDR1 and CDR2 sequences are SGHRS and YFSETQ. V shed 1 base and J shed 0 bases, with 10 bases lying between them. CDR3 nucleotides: TGCGCCAGCAGCTTGTCCAGGGCTATGAACACTGAAGCTTTCTTT. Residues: CASSLSRAMNTEAFF.

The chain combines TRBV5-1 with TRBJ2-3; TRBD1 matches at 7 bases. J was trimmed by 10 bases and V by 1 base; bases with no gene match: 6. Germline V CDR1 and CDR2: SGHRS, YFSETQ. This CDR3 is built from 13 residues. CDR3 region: CASSLFQGEAQYF. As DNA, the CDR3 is TGCGCCAGCAGCTTGTTCCAGGGGGAAGCGCAGTATTTT.

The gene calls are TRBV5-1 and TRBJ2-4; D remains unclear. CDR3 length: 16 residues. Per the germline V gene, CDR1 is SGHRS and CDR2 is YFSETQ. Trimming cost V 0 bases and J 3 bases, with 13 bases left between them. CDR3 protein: CASSLDPMENKNIQYF. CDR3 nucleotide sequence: TGCGCCAGCAGCTTGGACCCCATGGAGAACAAAAACATTCAGTACTTC.

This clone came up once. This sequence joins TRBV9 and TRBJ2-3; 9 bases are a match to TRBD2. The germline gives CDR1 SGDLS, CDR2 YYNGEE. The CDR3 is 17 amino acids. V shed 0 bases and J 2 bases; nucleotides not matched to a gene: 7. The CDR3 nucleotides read TGTGCCAGCAGCGTAGGATTCCTAGCGGGGCCCACAGATACGCAGTATTTT. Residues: CASSVGFLAGPTDTQYF. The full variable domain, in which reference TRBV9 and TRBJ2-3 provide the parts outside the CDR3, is DSGVTQTPKHLITATGQRVTLRCSPRSGDLSVYWYQQSLDQGLQFLIQYYNGEERAKGNILERFSAQQFPDLHSELNLSSLELGDSALYFCASSVGFLAGPTDTQYFGPGTRLTVL.

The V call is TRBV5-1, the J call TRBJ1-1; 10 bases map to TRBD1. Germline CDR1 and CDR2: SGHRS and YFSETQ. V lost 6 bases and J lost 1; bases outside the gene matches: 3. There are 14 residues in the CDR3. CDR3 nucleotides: TGCGCCAGCACCTGGACAGGGGGGAACACTGAAGCTTTCTTT. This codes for CASTWTGGNTEAFF. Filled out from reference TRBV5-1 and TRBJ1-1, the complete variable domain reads KAGVTQTPRYLIKTRGQQVTLSCSPISGHRSVSWYQQTPGQGLQFLFEYFSETQRNKGNFPGRFSGRQFSNSRSEMNVSTLELGDSALYLCASTWTGGNTEAFFGQGTRLTVV.

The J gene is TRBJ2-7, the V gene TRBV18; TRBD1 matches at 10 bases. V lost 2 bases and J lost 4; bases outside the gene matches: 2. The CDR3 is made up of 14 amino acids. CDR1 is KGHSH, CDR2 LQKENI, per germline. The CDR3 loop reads CASSPRQGAYEQYF. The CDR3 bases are TGTGCCAGCTCACCAAGACAGGGGGCTTACGAGCAGTACTTC.

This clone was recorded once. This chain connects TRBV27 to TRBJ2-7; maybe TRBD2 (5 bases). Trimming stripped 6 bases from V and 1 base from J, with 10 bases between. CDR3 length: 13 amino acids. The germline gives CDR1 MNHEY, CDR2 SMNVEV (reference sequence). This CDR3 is CASRRPGSYEQYF. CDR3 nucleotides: TGTGCCAGCAGGAGACCGGGATCCTACGAGCAGTACTTC.

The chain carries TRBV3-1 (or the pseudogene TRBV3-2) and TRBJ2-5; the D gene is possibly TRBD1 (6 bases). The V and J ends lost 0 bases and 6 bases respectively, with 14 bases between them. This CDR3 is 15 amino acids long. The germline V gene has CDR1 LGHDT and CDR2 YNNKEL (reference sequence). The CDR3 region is CASSQEGGTGKTQYF. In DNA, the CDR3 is TGTGCCAGCAGCCAAGAAGGGGGAACCGGGAAGACCCAGTACTTC.

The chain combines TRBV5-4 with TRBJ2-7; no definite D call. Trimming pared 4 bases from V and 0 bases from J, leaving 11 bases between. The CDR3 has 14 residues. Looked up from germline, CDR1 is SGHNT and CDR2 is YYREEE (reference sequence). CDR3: CASSLGSGSYEQYV. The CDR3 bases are TGTGCCAGCAGCCTTGGTTCAGGCTCCTACGAGCAGTACGTC.

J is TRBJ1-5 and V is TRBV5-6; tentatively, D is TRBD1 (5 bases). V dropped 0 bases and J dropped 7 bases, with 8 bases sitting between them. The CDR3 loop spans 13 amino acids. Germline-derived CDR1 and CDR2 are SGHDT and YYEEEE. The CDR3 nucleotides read TGTGCCAGCAGCTTGGTGGGGGGGCAGCCCCAGCATTTT. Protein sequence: CASSLVGGQPQHF. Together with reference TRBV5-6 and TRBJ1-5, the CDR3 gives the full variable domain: DAGVTQSPTHLIKTRGQQVTLRCSPKSGHDTVSWYQQALGQGPQFIFQYYEEEERQRGNFPDRFSGHQFPNYSSELNVNALLLGDSALYLCASSLVGGQPQHFGDGTRLSIL.